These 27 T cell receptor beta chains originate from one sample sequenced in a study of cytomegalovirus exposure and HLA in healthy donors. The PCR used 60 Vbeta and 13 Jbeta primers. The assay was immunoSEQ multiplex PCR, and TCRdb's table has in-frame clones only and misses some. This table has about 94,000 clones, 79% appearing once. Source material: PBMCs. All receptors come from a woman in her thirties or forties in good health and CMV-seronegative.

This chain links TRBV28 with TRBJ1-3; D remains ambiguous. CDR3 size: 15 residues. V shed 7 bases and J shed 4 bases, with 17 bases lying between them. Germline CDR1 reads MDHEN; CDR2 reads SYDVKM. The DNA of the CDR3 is TGTGCCAGCAACTCGCGGCGGGGTTACGGAAACACCATATATTTT. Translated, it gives CASNSRRGYGNTIYF.

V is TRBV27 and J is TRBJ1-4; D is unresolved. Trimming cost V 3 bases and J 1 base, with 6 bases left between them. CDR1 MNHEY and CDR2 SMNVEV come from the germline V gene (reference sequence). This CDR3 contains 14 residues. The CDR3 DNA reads TGTGCCAGCAGTTTTTCAGGAACTAATGAAAAACTGTTTTTT. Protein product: CASSFSGTNEKLFF.

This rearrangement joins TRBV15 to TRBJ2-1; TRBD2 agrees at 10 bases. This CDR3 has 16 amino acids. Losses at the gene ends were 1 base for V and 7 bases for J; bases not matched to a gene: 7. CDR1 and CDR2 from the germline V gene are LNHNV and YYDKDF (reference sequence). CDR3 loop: CATSRGEAGGLNEQFF. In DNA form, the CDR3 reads TGTGCCACCAGCAGAGGGGAAGCGGGGGGGCTTAATGAGCAGTTCTTC.

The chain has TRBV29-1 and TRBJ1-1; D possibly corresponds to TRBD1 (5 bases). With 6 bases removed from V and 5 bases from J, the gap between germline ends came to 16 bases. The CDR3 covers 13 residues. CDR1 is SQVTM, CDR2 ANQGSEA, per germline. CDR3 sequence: CSVGGEGGTEAFF. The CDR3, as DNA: TGCAGCGTGGGGGGGGAAGGAGGAACTGAAGCTTTCTTT.

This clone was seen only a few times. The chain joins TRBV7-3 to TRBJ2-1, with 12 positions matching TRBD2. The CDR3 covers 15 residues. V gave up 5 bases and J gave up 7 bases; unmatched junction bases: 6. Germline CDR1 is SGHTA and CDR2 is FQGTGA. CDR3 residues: CASSPSGGGLNEQFF. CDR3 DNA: TGTGCCAGCAGCCCTAGCGGGGGGGGTTTAAATGAGCAGTTCTTC. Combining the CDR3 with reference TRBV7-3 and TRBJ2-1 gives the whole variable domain GAGVSQTPSNKVTEKGKYVELRCDPISGHTALYWYRQSLGQGPEFLIYFQGTGAADDSGLPNDRFFAVRPEGSVSTLKIQRTERGDSAVYLCASSPSGGGLNEQFFGPGTRLTVL.

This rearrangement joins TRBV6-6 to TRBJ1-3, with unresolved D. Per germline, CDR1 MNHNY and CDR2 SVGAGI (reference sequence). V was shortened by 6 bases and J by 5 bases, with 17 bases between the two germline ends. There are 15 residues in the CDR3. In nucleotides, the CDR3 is TGTGCCAGCAGCCTCCCAGTCCTAGGAAGAAACACCATATATTTT. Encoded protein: CASSLPVLGRNTIYF.

Here the CDR3 DNA reads TGTGCCTGGAGTGACAAGGGGGCCAAGGGGAGAAACACCATATATTTT. This sequence encodes CAWSDKGAKGRNTIYF. The chain links TRBV30 to TRBJ1-3, with 7 bases that match TRBD1. The V segment lost 1 base and the J segment 5 bases; nucleotides outside the gene matches: 11. CDR1 is GTSNPN, CDR2 SVGIG, per germline (reference sequence). CDR3 length: 16 residues.

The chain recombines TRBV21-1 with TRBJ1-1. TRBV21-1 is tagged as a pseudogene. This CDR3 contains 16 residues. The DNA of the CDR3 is TGTGCCAGCAGCAAAGCGGGGAGGGAAGGTGACACTGAAGCTTTCTTT. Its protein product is CASSKAGREGDTEAFF.

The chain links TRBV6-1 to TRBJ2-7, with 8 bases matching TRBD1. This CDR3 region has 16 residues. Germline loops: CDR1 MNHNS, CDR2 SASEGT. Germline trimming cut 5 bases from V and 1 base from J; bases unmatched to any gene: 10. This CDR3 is CASSQGPGGRSYEQYF. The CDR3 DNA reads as TGTGCCAGCAGTCAAGGTCCAGGGGGCAGGTCCTACGAGCAGTACTTC.

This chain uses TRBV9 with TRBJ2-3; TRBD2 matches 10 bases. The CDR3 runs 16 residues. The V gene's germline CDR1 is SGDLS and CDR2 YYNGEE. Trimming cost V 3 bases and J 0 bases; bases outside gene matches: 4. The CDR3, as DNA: TGTGCCAGCAGCGCCCTAGCGGGGGTAAGCACAGATACGCAGTATTTT. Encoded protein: CASSALAGVSTDTQYF.

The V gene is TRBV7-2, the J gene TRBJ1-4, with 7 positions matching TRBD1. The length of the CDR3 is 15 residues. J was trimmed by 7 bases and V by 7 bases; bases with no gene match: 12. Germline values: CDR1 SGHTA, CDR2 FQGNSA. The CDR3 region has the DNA TGTGCCAGCACCCACCGAGGGGGCGTAGCTGAAAAACTGTTTTTT. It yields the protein CASTHRGGVAEKLFF.

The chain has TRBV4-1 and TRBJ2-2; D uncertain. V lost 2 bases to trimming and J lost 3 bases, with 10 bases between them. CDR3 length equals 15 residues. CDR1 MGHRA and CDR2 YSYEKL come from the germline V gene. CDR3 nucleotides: TGCGCCAGCAGCCAACAGGAATCGTACACCGGGGAGCTGTTTTTT. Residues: CASSQQESYTGELFF.

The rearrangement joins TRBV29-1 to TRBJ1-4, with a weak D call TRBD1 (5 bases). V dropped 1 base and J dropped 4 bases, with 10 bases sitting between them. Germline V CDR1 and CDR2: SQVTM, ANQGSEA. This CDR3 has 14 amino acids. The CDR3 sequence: CSVEGGGFNEKLFF. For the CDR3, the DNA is TGCAGCGTTGAAGGTGGGGGGTTTAATGAAAAACTGTTTTTT.

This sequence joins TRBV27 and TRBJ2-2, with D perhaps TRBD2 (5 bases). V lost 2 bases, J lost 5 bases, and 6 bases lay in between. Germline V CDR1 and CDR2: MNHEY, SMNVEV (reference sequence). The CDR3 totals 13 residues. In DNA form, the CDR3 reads TGTGCCAGCAGTTTAGGCGGGACCGGGGAGCTGTTTTTT. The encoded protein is CASSLGGTGELFF.

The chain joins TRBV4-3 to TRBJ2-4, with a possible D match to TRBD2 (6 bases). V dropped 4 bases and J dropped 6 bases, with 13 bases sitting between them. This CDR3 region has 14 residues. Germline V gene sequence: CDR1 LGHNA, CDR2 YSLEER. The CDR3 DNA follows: TGCGCCAGCAGCCTCAACTTAGCGGCAAACATTCAGTACTTC. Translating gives CASSLNLAANIQYF.

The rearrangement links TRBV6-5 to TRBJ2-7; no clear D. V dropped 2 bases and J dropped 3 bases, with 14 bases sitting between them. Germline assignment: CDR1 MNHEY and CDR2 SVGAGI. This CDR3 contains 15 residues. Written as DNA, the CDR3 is TGTGCCAGCAGTTACGGGTTAGAGGTTGGCTACGAGCAGTACTTC. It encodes CASSYGLEVGYEQYF.

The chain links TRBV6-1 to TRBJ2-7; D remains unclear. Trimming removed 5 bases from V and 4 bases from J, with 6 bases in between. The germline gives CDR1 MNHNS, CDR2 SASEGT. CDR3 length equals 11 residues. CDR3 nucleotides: TGTGCCAGCAGTAAAACTTACGAGCAGTACTTC. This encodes CASSKTYEQYF.

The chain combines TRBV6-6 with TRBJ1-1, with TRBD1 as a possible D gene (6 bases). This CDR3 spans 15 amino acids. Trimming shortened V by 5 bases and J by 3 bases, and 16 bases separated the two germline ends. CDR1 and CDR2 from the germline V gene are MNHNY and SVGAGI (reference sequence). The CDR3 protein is CASSNNREVDTEAFF. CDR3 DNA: TGTGCCAGCAGTAATAACAGGGAAGTCGACACTGAAGCTTTCTTT.

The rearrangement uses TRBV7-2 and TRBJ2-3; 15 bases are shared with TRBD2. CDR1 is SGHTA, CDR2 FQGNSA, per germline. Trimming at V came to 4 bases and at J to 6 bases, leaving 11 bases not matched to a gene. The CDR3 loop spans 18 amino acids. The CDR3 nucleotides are TGTGCCAGCAGCTCATCCGGGACTAGCGGGGGGCGGCGGGATACGCAGTATTTT. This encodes CASSSSGTSGGRRDTQYF.

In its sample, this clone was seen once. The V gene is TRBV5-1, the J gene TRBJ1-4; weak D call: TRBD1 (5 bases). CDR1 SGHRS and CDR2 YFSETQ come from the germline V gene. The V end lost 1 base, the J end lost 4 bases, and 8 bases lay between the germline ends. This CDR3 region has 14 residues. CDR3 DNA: TGCGCCAGCAGCTTGAGGGGTTATAATGAAAAACTGTTTTTT. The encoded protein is CASSLRGYNEKLFF.

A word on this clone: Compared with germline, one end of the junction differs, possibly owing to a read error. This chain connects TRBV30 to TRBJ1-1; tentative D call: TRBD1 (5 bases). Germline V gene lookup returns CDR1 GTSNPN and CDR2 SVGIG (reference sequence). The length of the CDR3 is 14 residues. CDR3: CAWSVQVGGRTGDF. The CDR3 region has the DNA TGTGCCTGGAGTGTACAGGTTGGCGGCCGGACGGGGGACTTT. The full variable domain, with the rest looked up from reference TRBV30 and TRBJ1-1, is SQTIHQWPATLVQPVGSPLSLECTVEGTSNPNLYWYRQAAGRGLQLLFYSVGIGQISSEVPQNLSASRPQDRQFILSSKKLLLSDSGFYLCAWSVQVGGRTGDFGQGTRLTVV.

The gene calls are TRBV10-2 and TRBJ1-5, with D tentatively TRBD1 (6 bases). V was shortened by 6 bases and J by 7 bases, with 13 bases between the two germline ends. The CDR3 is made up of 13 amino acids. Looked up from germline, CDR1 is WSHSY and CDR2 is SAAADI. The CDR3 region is CASRQDRIQPQHF. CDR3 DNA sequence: TGCGCCAGCAGGCAAGACAGGATCCAGCCCCAGCATTTT.

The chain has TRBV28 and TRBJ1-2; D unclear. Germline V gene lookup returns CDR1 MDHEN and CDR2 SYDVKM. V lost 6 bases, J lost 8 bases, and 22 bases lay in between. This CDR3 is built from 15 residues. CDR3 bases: TGTGCCAGCAGCCTCATGGCAGCTCGAGGAGAAGGCTACACCTTC. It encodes CASSLMAARGEGYTF.

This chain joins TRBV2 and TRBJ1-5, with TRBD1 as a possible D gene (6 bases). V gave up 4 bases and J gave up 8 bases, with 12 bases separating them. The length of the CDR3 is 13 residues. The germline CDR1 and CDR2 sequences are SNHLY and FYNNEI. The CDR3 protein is CASSGGGLEPQHF. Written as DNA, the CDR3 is TGTGCCAGCAGTGGGGGGGGGCTGGAGCCCCAGCATTTT.

CDR3 nucleotides: TGCAGCGTGAACAGGGGCTACGAGCAGTACTTC. It is translated as CSVNRGYEQYF. The rearrangement uses TRBV29-1 and TRBJ2-7, with TRBD1 identical over 7 bases. With V trimmed by 6 bases and J by 3 bases, 2 bases remained unmatched. Germline-derived CDR1 and CDR2 are SQVTM and ANQGSEA. The CDR3 is made up of 11 amino acids.

The CDR3 loop is CASSLLQVMNTEAFF. The CDR3 DNA reads as TGTGCCAGCAGCCTCCTGCAGGTGATGAACACTGAAGCTTTCTTT. The V and J genes are TRBV14 and TRBJ1-1; D gene uncertain. V was clipped by 4 bases and J by 0 bases, with 12 bases between them. This CDR3 has 15 amino acids. CDR1 SGHDN and CDR2 FVKESK come from the germline V gene.

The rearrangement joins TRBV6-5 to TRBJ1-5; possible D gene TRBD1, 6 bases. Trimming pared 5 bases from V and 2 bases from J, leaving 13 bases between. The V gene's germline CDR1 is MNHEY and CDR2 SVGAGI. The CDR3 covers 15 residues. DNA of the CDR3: TGTGCCAGCAGTCCAGGACAGCTGGGCAATCAGCCCCAGCATTTT. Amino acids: CASSPGQLGNQPQHF.